This T cell receptor beta chain emerged from a study of cytomegalovirus exposure and HLA in healthy donors. Researchers ran the PCR with 60 Vbeta and 13 Jbeta primers. Some clones are missing from TCRdb's copy, which holds only in-frame ones; the method was immunoSEQ multiplex PCR. The sample contains around 150,000 clones, approximately 79% of which appear only once. This clone was detected only a few times. The antigen is not known. Study-wide points: HLA alleles were associated with 15,000 to 20,000 TCR beta sequences in a later analysis at 0.05 false discovery rate. The authors later found HLA-associated TCR beta chains more clonally expanded than equally common others. V- and J-gene trimming of TCR beta was linked (in a later analysis) to a missense DCLRE1C variant.

V was trimmed by 4 bases and J by 8 bases, leaving 11 bases between them. The CDR3 covers 13 residues. Germline V lookup: CDR1 MGHRA, CDR2 YSYEKL. Nominally healthy donors were sampled, though unrecorded immune exposures were likely. The TCR sequence derives from a woman aged 50 to 65 in good health and CMV-seropositive. The sequencing input was PBMCs. The chain couples TRBV4-1 to TRBJ1-4, with unresolved D. The CDR3 bases are TGCGCCAGCAGCCGATTCGGAGGGGAAAAACTGTTTTTT. Translating it yields CASSRFGGEKLFF.